This record concerns one T cell receptor beta chain sequence. Antigen unknown. Nominally healthy donors were sampled, though unrecorded immune exposures were likely. This sample was included in a study of cytomegalovirus exposure and HLA in healthy donors. About the research overall: There were 65 million to 85 million unique TCRs (from HLA-typed donors) in an early data release.

The study, taken as a whole, reports: Across HLA loci, a later analysis found differing TCR association rates, with DRB1 most and HLA-C fewest. Productive rates of about 90% or about 30% were seen for most TCR beta V segments in an earlier analysis.

A multiplex PCR was run with 60 Vbeta primers and 13 Jbeta primers. The data were produced by immunoSEQ multiplex PCR, yet TCRdb's version contains in-frame clones alone and is incomplete. The sample has about 190,000 clones; 87% are singletons. Germline values: CDR1 MGHRA, CDR2 YSYEKL. J gave up 5 bases and V 4 bases, and 13 bases lay outside the gene matches. The CDR3 is 16 residues long. This TCR came from a young man in good health and CMV-seronegative. The chain recombines TRBV4-1 with TRBJ2-7; TRBD1 aligns across 8 bases. Sequencing was carried out using PBMCs. In nucleotides, the CDR3 is TGCGCCAGCAGCCGAACGATATCCAGGGGGCCGAACGAGCAGTACTTC. It specifies CASSRTISRGPNEQYF.